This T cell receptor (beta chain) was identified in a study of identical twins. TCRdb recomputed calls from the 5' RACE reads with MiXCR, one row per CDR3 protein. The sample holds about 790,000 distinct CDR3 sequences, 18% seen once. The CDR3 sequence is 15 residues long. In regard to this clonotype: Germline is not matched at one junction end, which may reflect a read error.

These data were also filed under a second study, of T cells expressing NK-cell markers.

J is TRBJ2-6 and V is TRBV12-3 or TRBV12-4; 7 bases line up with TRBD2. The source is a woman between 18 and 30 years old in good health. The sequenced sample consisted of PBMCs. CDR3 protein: CASSRTVGGANVLTF. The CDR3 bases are TGTGCCAGCAGCCGTACGGTGGGAGGGGCTAACGTCCTGACTTTC.